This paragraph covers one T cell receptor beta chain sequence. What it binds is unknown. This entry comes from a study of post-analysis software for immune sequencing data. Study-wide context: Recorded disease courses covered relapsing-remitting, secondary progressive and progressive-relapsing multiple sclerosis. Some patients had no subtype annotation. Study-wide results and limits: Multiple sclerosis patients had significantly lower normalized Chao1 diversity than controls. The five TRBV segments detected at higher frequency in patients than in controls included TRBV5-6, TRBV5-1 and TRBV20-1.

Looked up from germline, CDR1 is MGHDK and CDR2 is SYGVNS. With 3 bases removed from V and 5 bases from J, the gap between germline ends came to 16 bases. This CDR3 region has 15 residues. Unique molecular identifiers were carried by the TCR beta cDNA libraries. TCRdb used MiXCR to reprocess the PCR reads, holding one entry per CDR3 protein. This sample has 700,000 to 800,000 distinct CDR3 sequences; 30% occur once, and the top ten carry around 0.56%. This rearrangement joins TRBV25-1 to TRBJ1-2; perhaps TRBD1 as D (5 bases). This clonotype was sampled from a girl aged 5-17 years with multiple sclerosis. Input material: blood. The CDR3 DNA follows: TGTGCCAGCAGTGAGGGGGGGTCGGTATGGTATGGCTACACCTTC. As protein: CASSEGGSVWYGYTF.